This TCR beta chain was retrieved from a study of beta chain features in type 1 diabetes. Note on this clone: The antigen remains unidentified.

The CDR3 length is 15 residues. V gave up 4 bases and J gave up 1 base; unmatched junction bases: 6. CDR1 SGHNT and CDR2 YYREEE come from the germline V gene (reference sequence). As every portion of the isolated RNA was reverse transcribed, the sequencing read expressed TCRB transcripts. Measured with immunoSEQ multiplex PCR; TCRdb has only the in-frame clones, and not every one. The data contain some 360,000 clones, less than 20% of them seen just once; the ten biggest clones take up around 0.045%. Overall study findings and caveats: TCRB CDR3s were moderately but significantly shorter in Type 1 diabetes patients in all four CD4+ subsets. Patients' naive, central memory and Treg TCRB repertoires seemed closer to one another than those of healthy donors. Individuals with type 1 diabetes displayed fewer insertions and more deletions at VDJ junctions.

The TCR was taken from a woman aged 18-29 years in good health. The sequencing input was naive CD4+ T cells from blood. The chain uses TRBV5-4 and TRBJ2-3; 7 positions match TRBD2. The DNA for the CDR3 is TGTGCCAGCAGCGCAGCGGGGTCCGGCACAGATACGCAGTATTTT. Amino acid sequence: CASSAAGSGTDTQYF.